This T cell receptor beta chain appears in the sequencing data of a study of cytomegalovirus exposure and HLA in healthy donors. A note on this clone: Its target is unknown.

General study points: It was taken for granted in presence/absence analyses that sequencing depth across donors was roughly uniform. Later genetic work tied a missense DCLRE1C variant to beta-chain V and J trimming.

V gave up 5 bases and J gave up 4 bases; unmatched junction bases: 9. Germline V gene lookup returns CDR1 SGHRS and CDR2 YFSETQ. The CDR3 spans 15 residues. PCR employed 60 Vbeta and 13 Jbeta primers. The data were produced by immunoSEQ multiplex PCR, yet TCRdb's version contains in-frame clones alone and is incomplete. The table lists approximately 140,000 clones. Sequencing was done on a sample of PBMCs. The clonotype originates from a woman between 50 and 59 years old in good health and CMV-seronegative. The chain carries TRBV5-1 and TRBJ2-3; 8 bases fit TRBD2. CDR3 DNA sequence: TGCGCCAGCAGGGTGAGCGGGAGTGATCCAGATACGCAGTATTTT. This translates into CASRVSGSDPDTQYF. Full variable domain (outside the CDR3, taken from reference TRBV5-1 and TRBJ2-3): KAGVTQTPRYLIKTRGQQVTLSCSPISGHRSVSWYQQTPGQGLQFLFEYFSETQRNKGNFPGRFSGRQFSNSRSEMNVSTLELGDSALYLCASRVSGSDPDTQYFGPGTRLTVL.